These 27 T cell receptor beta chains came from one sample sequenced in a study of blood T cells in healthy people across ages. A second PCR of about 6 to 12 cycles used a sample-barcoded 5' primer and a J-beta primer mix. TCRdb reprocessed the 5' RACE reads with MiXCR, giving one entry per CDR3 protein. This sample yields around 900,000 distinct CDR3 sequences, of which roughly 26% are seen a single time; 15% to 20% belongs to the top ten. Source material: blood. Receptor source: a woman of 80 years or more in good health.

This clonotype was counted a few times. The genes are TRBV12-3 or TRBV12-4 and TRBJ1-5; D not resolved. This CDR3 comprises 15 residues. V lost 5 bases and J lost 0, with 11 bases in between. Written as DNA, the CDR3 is TGTGCCAGCAGTCCAGACGGGATTAGCAATCAGCCCCAGCATTTT. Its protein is CASSPDGISNQPQHF.

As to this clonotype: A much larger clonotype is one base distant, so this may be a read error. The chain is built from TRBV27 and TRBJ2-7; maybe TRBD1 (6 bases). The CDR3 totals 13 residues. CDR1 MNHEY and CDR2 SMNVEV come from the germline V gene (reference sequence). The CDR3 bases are TGTGTCAGCAGTTGGGGGCGCGGACGCGAGCAGTACTTC. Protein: CVSSWGRGREQYF.

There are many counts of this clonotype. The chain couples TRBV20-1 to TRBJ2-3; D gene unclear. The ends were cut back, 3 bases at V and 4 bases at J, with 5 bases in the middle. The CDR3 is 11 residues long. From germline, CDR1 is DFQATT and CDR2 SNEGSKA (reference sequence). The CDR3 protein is CSASFADTQYF. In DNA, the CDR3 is TGCAGTGCTAGTTTTGCAGATACGCAGTATTTT.

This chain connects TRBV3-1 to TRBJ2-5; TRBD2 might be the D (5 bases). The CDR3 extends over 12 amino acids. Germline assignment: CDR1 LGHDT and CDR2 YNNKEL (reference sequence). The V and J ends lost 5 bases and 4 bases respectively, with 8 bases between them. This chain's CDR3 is CASSRSGETQYF. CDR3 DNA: TGTGCCAGCAGCAGGAGCGGAGAGACCCAGTACTTC.

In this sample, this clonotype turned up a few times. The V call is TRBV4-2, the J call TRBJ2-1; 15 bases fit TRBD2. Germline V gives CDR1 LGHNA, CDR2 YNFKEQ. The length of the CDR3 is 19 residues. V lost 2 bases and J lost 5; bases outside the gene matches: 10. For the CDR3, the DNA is TGTGCCAGCAGCCAAAATGGACTAGCGGGGGGGGGATTCCACAATGAGCAGTTCTTC. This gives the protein CASSQNGLAGGGFHNEQFF.

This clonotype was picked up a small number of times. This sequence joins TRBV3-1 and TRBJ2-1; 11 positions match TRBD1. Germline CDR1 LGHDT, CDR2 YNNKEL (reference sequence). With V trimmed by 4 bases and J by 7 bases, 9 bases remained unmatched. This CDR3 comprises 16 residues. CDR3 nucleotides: TGTGCCAGCAGCCGCACCAGGACAGGGGGCATGAATGAGCAGTTCTTC. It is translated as CASSRTRTGGMNEQFF.

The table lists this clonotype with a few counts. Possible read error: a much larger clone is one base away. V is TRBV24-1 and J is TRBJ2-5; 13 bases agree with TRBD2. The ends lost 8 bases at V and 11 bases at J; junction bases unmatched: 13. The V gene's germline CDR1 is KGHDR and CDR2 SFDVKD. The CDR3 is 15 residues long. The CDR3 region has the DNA TGTGCCACCATGAGGACTAGCGGGGGACTCAATGAGCAGTACTTC. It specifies CATMRTSGGLNEQYF.

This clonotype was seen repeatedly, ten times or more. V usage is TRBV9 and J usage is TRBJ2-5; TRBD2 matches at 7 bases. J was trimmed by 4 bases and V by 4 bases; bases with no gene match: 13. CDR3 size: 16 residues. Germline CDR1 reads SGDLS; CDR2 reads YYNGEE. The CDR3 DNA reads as TGTGCCAGCAGCAGAGTGGGGGGGACCACTTCAGAGACCCAGTACTTC. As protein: CASSRVGGTTSETQYF.

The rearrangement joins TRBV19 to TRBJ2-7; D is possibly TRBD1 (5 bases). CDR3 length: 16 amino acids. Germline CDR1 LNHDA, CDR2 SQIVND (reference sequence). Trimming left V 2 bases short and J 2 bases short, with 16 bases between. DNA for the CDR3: TGTGCCAGTAGTATATCATCGACAGTTGCGGCCTACGAGCAGTACTTC. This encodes CASSISSTVAAYEQYF.

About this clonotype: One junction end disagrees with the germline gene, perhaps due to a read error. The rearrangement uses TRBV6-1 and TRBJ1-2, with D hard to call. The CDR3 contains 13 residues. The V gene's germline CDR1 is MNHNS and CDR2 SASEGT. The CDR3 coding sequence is TGTGCCAGCAGGACGGCCGATAACTATGGCCACACCTTC. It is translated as CASRTADNYGHTF.

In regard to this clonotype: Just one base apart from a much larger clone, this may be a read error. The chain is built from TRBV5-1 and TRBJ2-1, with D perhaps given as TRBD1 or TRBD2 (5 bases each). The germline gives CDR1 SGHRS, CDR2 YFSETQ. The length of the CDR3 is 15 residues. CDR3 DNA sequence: TGCGCCAGCAGTCTGAGGGGCGCTTCCTACAATGGGCAGTTCTTC. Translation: CASSLRGASYNGQFF.

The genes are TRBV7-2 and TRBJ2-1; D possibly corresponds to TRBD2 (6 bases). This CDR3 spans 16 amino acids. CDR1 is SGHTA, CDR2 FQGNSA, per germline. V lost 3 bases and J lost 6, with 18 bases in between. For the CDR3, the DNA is TGTGCCAGCAGCTTTCGGCGGGGCCCTCCTACCAATGAGCAGTTCTTC. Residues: CASSFRRGPPTNEQFF.

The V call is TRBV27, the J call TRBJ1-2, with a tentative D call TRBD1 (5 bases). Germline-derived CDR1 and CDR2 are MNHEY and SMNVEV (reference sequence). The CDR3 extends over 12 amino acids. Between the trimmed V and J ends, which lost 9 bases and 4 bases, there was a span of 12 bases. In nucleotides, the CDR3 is TGTGCCAGTCGGGGGGGAATCTATGGCTACACCTTC. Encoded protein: CASRGGIYGYTF.

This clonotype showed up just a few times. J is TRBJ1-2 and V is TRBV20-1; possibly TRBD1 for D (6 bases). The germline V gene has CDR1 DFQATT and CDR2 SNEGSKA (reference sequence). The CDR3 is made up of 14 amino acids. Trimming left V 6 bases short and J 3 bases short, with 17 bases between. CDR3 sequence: CSAGPGGSHYGYTF. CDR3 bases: TGCAGTGCAGGGCCTGGGGGCAGTCACTATGGCTACACCTTC.

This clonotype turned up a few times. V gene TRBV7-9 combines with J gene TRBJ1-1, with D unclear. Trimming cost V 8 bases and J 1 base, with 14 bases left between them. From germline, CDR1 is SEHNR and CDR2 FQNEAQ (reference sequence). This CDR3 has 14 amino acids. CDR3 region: CASHHLGGNTEAFF. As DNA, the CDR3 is TGTGCCAGCCACCACCTGGGCGGGAACACTGAAGCTTTCTTT.

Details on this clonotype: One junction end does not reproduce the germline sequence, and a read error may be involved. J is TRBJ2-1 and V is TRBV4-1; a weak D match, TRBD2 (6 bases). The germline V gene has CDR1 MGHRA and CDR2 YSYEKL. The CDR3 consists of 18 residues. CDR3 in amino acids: CASSQDGLRRGKGNERFF. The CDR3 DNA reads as TGCGCCAGCAGCCAGGATGGGTTGAGGCGGGGTAAGGGCAATGAGCGGTTCTTC.

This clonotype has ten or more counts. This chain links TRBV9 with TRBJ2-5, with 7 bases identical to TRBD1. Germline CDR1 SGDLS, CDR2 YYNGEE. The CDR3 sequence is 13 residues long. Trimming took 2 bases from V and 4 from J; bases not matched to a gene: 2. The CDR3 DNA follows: TGTGCCAGCAGCGTTAGACAGGGAGAGACCCAGTACTTC. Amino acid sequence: CASSVRQGETQYF.

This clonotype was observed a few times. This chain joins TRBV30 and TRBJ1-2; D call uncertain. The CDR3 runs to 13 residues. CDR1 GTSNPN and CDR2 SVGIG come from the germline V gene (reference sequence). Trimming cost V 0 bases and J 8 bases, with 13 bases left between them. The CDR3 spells CAWSVPPERGYTF. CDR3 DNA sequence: TGTGCCTGGAGTGTACCGCCGGAAAGGGGCTACACCTTC.

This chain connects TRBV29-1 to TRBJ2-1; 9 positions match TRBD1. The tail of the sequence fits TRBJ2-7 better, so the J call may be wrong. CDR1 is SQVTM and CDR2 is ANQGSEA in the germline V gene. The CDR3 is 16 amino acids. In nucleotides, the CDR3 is TGCAGCGTTGCTACCTACGACAGGGGGGGATACAATGAGCAGTACTTC. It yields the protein CSVATYDRGGYNEQYF.

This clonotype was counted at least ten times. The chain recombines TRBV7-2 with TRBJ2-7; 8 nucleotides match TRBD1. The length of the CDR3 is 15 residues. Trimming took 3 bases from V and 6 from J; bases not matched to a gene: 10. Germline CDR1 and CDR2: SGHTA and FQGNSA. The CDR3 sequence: CASSFRPQGAGEQYF. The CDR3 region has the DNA TGTGCCAGCAGCTTCAGGCCCCAGGGGGCTGGCGAGCAGTACTTC.

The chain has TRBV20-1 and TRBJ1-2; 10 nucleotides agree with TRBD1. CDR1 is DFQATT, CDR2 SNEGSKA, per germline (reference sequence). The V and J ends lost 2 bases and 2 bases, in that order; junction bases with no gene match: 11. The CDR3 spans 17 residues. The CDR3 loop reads CSARPPGQGRVNYGYTF. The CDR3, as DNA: TGCAGTGCTAGACCCCCGGGACAGGGGCGGGTAAACTATGGCTACACCTTC.

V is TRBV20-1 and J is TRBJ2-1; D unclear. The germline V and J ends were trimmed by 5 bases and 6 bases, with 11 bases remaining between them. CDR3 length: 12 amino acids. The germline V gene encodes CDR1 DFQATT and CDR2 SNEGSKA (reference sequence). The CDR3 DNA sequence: TGCAGTGCTCCCCTCGTATTCAATGAGCAGTTCTTC. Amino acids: CSAPLVFNEQFF.

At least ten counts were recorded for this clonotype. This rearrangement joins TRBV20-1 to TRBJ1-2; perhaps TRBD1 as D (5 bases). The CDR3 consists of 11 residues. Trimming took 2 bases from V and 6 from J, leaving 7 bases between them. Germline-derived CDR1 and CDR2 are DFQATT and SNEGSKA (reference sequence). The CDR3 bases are TGCAGTGCTAGATGGGGGGATGGCTACACCTTC. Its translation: CSARWGDGYTF.

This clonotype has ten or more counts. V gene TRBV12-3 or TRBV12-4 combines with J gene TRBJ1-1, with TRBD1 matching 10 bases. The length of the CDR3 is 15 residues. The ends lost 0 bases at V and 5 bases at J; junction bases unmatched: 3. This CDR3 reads CASSLADRGRTEAFF. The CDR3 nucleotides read TGTGCCAGCAGTTTAGCTGACAGGGGGCGAACTGAAGCTTTCTTT.

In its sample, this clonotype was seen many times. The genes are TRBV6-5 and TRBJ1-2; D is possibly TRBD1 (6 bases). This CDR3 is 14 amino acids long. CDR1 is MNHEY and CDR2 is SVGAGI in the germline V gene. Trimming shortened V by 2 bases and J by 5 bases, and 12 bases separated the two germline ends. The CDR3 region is CASSYTGARYGYTF. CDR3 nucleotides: TGTGCCAGCAGTTACACGGGGGCGCGGTATGGCTACACCTTC.

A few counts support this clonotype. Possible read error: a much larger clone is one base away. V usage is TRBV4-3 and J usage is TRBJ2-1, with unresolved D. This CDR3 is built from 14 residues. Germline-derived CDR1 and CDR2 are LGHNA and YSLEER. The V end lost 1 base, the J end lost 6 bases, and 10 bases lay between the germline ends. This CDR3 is CASSQGSRGNEQFF. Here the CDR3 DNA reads TGCGCCAGCAGCCAAGGGAGCAGAGGCAATGAGCAGTTCTTC.

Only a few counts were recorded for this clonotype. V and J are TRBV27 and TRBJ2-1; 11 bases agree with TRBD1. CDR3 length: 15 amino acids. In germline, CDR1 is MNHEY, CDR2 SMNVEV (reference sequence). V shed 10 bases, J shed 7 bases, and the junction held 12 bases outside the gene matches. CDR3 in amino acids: CATKILGQGANEQFF. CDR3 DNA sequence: TGTGCCACCAAAATTTTAGGACAGGGGGCAAATGAGCAGTTCTTC.